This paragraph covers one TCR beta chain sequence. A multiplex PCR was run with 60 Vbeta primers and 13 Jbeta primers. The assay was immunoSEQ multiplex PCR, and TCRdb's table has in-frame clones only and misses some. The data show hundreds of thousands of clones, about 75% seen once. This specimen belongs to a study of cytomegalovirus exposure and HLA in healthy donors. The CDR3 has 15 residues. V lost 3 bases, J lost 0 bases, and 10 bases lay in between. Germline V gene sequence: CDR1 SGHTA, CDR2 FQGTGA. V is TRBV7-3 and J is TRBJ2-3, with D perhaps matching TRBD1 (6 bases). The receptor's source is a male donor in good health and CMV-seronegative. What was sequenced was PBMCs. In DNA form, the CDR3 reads TGTGCCAGCAGCTTCCGACAGGCGAGCACAGATACGCAGTATTTT. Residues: CASSFRQASTDTQYF.